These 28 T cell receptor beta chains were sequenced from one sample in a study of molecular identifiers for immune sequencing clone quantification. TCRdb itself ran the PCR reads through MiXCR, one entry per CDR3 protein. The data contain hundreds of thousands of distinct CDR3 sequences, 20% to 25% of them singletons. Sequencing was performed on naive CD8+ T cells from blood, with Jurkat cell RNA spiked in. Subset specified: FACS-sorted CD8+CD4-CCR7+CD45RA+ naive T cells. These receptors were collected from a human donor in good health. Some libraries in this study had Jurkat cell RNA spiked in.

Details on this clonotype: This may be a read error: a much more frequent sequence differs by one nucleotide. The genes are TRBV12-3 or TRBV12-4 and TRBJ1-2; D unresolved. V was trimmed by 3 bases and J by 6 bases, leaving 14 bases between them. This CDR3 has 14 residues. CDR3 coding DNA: TGTGCCAGCAGTTTTTTGGTACCAGGCGATGGCTACACCTTC. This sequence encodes CASSFLVPGDGYTF.

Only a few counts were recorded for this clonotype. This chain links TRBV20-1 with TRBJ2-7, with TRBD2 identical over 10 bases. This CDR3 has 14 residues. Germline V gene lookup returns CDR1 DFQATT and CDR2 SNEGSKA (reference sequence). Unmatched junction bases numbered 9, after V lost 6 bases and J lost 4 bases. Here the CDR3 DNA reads TGCAGTGCGCGGCCTAGCGGGAGTATTTACGAGCAGTACTTC. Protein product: CSARPSGSIYEQYF.

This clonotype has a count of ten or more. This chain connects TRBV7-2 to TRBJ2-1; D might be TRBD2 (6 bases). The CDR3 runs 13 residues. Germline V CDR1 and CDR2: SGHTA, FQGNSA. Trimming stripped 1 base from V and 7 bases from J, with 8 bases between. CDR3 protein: CASSLELANEQFF. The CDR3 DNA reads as TGTGCCAGCAGCTTAGAACTAGCAAATGAGCAGTTCTTC.

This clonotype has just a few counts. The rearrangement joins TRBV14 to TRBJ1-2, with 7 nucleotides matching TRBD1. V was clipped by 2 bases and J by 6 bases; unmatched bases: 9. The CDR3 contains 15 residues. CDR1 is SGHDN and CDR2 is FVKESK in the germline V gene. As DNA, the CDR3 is TGTGCCAGCAGCCAACCCGGGACAGAGGCGAATGGCTACACCTTC. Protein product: CASSQPGTEANGYTF.

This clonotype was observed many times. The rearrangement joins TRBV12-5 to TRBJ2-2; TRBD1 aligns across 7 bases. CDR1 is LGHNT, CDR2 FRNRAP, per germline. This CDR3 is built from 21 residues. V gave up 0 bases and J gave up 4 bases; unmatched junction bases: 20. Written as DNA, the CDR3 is TGTGCTAGTGGTTTGGTGACGATTCCGGGACAGATCAGGAGTGGCACCGGGGAGCTGTTTTTT. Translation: CASGLVTIPGQIRSGTGELFF.

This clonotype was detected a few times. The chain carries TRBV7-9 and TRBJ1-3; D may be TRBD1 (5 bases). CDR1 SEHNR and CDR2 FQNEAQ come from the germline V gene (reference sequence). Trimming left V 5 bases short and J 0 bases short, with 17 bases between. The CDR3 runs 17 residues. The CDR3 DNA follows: TGTGCCAGCAGCCCCCCTCACAGGTCGAGCTCTGGAAACACCATATATTTT. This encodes CASSPPHRSSSGNTIYF.

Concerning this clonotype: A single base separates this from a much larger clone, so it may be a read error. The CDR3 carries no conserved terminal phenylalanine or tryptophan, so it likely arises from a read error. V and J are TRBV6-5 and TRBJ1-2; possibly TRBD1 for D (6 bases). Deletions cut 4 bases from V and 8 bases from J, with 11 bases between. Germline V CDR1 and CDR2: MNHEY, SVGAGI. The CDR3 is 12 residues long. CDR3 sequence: CASSSGQRGYTL. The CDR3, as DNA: TGTGCCAGCAGTTCCGGACAGCGGGGCTACACCTTA.

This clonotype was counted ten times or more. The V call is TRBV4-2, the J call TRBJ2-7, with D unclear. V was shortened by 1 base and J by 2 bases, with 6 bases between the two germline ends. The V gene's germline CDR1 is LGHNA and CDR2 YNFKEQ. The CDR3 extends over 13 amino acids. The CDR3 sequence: CASSQADAYEQYF. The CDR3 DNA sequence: TGTGCCAGCAGCCAAGCGGATGCCTACGAGCAGTACTTC.

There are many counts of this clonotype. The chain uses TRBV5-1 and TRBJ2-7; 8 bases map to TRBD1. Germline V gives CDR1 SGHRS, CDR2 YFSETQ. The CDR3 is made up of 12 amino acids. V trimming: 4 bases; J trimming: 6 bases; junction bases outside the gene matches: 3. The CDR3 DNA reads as TGCGCCAGCAGCCCCGACAGGGGCGAGCAGTACTTC. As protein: CASSPDRGEQYF.

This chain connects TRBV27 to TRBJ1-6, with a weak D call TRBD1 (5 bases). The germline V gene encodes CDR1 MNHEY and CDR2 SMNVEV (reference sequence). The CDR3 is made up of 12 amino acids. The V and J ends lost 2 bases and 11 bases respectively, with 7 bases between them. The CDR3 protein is CASSLARAPLHF. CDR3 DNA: TGTGCCAGCAGTTTAGCCAGGGCACCCCTCCACTTT.

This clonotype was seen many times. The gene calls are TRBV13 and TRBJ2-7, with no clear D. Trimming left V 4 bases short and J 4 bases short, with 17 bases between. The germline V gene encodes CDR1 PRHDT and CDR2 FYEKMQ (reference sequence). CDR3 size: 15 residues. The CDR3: CASSSGQAAWYEQYF. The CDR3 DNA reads TGTGCCAGCAGCTCCGGGCAGGCGGCATGGTACGAGCAGTACTTC.

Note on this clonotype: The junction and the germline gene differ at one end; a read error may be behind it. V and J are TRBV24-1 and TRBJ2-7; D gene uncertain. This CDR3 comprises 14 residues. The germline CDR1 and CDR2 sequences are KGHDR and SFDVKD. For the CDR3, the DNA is TGCGCCACCAGTGCTGGCAGGCAGAACTACGGGCAGTACTTC. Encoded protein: CATSAGRQNYGQYF.

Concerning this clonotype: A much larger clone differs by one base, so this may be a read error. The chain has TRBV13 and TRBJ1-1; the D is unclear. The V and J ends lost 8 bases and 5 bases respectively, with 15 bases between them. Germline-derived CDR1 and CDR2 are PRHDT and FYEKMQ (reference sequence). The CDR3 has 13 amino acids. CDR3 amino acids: CASGQETRTEAFF. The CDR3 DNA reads TGTGCCAGCGGCCAGGAGACAAGGACTGAAGCTTTCTTT.

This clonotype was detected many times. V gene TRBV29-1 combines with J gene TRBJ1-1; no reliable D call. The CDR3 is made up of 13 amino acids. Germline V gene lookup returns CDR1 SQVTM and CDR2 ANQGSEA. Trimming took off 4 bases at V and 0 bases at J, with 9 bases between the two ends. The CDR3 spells CSVVQTMNTEAFF. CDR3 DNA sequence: TGCAGCGTTGTCCAGACAATGAACACTGAAGCTTTCTTT.

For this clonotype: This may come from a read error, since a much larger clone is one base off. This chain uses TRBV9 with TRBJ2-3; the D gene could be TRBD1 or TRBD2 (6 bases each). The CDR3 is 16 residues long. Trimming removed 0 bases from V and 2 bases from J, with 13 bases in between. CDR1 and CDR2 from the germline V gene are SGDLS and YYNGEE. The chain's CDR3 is CASSVEGGRSTDTQYF. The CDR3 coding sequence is TGTGCCAGCAGCGTAGAGGGGGGCCGATCCACAGATACGCAGTATTTT.

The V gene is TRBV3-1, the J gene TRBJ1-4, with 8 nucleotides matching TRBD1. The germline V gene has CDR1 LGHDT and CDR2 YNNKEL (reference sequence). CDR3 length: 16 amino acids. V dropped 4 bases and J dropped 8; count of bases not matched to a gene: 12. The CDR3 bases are TGTGCCAGCAGCCTTAAGCTGACAGGGGATAGAGAAAAACTGTTTTTT. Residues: CASSLKLTGDREKLFF.

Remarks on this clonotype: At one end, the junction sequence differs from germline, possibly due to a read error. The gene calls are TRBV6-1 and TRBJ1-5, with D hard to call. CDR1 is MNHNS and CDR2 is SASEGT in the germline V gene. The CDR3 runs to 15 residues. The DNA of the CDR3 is TGTACCAGCAGTGAAGCGGATTATAGCAATCAGCCCCAGCATTTT. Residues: CTSSEADYSNQPQHF.

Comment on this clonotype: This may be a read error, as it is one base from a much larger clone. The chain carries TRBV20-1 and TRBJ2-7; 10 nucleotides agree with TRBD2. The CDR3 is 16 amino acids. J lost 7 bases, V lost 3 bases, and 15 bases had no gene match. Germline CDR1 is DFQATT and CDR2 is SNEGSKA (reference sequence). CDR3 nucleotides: TGCAGTGCTAGGCCCGATCCGGGACTAGCGCCCCCGGAGCAGTACTTC. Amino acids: CSARPDPGLAPPEQYF.

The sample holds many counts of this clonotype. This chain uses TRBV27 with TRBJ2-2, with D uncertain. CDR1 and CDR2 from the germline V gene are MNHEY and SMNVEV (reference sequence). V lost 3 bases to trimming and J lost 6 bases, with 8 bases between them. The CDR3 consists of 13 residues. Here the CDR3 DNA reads TGTGCCAGCAGTTTCTCTGACCCCGGGGAGCTGTTTTTT. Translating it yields CASSFSDPGELFF.

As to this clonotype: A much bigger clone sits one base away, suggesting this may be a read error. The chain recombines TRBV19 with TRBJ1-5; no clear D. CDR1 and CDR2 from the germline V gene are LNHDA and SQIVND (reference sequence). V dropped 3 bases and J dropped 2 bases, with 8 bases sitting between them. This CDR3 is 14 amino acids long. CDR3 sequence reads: CASSIVRGNQPQHF. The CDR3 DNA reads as TGTGCCAGTAGTATCGTACGGGGCAATCAGCCCCAGCATTTT.

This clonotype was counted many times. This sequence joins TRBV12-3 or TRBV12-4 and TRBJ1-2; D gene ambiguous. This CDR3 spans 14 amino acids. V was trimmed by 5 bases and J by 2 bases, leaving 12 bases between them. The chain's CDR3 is CASSVRPPNYGYTF. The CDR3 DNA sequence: TGTGCCAGCAGTGTTAGACCGCCGAACTATGGCTACACCTTC.

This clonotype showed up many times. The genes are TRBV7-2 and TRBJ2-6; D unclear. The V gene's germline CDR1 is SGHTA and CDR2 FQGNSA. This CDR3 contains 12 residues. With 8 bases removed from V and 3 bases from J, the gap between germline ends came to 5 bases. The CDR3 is CASYSGANVLTF. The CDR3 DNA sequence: TGTGCCAGCTACAGTGGGGCCAACGTCCTGACTTTC.

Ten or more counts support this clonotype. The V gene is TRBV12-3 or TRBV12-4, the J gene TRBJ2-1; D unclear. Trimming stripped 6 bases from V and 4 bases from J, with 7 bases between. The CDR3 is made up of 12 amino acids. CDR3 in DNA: TGTGCCAGCAGCTCTGAGTACAATGAGCAGTTCTTC. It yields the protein CASSSEYNEQFF.

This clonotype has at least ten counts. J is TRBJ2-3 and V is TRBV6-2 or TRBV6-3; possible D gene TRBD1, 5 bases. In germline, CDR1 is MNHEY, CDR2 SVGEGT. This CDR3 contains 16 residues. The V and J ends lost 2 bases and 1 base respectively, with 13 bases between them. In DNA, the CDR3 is TGTGCCAGCAGTTACCTCGTCCTAGGGGGCACAGATACGCAGTATTTT. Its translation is CASSYLVLGGTDTQYF.

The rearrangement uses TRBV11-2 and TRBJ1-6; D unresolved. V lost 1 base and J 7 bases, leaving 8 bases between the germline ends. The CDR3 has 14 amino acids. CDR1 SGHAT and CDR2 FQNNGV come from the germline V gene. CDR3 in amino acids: CASSLAGGNSPLHF. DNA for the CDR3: TGTGCCAGCAGCTTAGCCGGTGGGAATTCACCCCTCCACTTT.

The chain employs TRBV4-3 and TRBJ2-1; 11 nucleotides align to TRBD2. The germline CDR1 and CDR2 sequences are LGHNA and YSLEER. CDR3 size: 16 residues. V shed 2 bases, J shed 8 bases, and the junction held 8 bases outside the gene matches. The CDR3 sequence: CASSQSLGLAVDEQFF. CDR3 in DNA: TGCGCCAGCAGCCAAAGCTTGGGACTAGCGGTCGATGAGCAGTTCTTC.

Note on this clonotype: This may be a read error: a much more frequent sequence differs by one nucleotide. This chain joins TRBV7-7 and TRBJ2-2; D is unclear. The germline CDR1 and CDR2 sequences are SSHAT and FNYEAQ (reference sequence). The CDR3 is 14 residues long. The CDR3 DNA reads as TGTGCTAGCAACTTAGCTGGATCCACCGGGGAGCTGTTTTTT. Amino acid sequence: CASNLAGSTGELFF.

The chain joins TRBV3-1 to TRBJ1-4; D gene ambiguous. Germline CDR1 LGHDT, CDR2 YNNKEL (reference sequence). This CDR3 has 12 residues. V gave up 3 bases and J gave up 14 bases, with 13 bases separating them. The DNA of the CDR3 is TGTGCCAGCAGCCATGGACGGCCCGGGCTGTTTTTT. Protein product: CASSHGRPGLFF.